The 32 T cell receptor beta chains below come from one sample, sequenced in a study of cytomegalovirus exposure and HLA in healthy donors. 13 Jbeta primers and 60 Vbeta primers were used for the PCR. Sequenced by immunoSEQ multiplex PCR; TCRdb stores in-frame clones only, minus some. Among about 140,000 clones, around 78% were seen once, and the ten largest hold more than 1.5%. The sample consisted of PBMCs. The source is a man in his forties in good health and CMV-seronegative.

This chain connects TRBV28 to TRBJ2-1; 7 bases line up with TRBD2. In germline, CDR1 is MDHEN, CDR2 SYDVKM. The CDR3 is made up of 15 amino acids. V lost 1 base to trimming and J lost 5 bases; unmatched junction nucleotides: 5. The CDR3 is CASSLLSGGHNEQFF. Here the CDR3 DNA reads TGTGCCAGCAGTTTATTATCGGGGGGTCACAATGAGCAGTTCTTC.

V and J are TRBV4-1 and TRBJ2-7; TRBD2 is a possible D gene (6 bases). The CDR3 consists of 15 residues. V lost 1 base to trimming and J lost 1 base, with 11 bases between them. Per the germline V gene, CDR1 is MGHRA and CDR2 is YSYEKL. The CDR3 bases are TGCGCCAGCAGCCAAGTCGGTAGCGGATCCTACGAGCAGTACTTC. Residues: CASSQVGSGSYEQYF.

The chain uses TRBV2 and TRBJ2-1, with D perhaps matching TRBD1 (6 bases). This CDR3 spans 13 amino acids. Germline V gives CDR1 SNHLY, CDR2 FYNNEI. V was trimmed by 6 bases and J by 3 bases, leaving 9 bases between them. DNA for the CDR3: TGTGCCAGCAGCTACAGGGTCTACAATGAGCAGTTCTTC. Its protein product is CASSYRVYNEQFF.

About this clone itself: Its ends do not fully match the called genes, so a read error is possible. This chain uses TRBV7-9 with TRBJ2-3, with a weak D call TRBD2 (6 bases). The CDR3 sequence is 14 residues long. Germline V lookup: CDR1 SEHNR, CDR2 FQNEAQ (reference sequence). CDR3 nucleotides: TGTTCCAGCAGCCCCCGGGACTTCACAGATACGCAGTATTTT. It is translated as CSSSPRDFTDTQYF.

This chain joins TRBV27 and TRBJ1-5; weak D call: TRBD1 (6 bases). Germline-derived CDR1 and CDR2 are MNHEY and SMNVEV (reference sequence). This CDR3 comprises 14 residues. V shed 4 bases and J shed 7 bases, with 14 bases lying between them. Here the CDR3 DNA reads TGTGCCAGCAGTTGGGGGGGGCCTGGGCAGCCCCAGCATTTT. This encodes CASSWGGPGQPQHF.

The genes are TRBV7-9 and TRBJ2-5, with D tentatively TRBD2 (7 bases). Trimming removed 0 bases from V and 2 bases from J, with 13 bases in between. This CDR3 is 16 amino acids long. The germline CDR1 and CDR2 sequences are SEHNR and FQNEAQ (reference sequence). The CDR3 bases are TGTGCCAGCAGCTTAGCGGGGGGGCCGAGGCAAGAGACCCAGTACTTC. It codes for CASSLAGGPRQETQYF.

The chain has TRBV4-1 and TRBJ1-5, with D maybe TRBD1 (5 bases). This CDR3 is 14 amino acids long. Germline V gene lookup returns CDR1 MGHRA and CDR2 YSYEKL. The V end lost 1 base, the J end lost 5 bases, and 9 bases lay between the germline ends. CDR3 amino acids: CASSQGTGDQPQHF. Written as DNA, the CDR3 is TGCGCCAGCAGCCAAGGAACGGGGGATCAGCCCCAGCATTTT.

The rearrangement uses TRBV7-8 and TRBJ1-1, with unresolved D. Per the germline V gene, CDR1 is SGHVS and CDR2 is FQNEAQ. This CDR3 region has 13 residues. Trimming cost V 5 bases and J 8 bases, with 15 bases left between them. DNA of the CDR3: TGTGCCAGCAGCCGAAGTTTTGATGCGGAAGCTTTCTTT. Amino acid sequence: CASSRSFDAEAFF.

The chain joins TRBV2 to TRBJ1-2, with TRBD1 matching 11 bases. Germline V gene lookup returns CDR1 SNHLY and CDR2 FYNNEI. The CDR3 has 15 residues. V gave up 3 bases and J gave up 4 bases; unmatched junction bases: 4. CDR3 sequence: CASSEGDRGGYGYTF. The DNA for the CDR3 is TGTGCCAGCAGTGAGGGGGACAGGGGGGGCTATGGCTACACCTTC.

V gene TRBV7-8 combines with J gene TRBJ1-5, with TRBD1 matching 10 bases. There are 16 residues in the CDR3. From germline, CDR1 is SGHVS and CDR2 FQNEAQ. With 2 bases clipped from V and 6 bases from J, the junction kept 7 bases outside the gene matches. CDR3 sequence: CASSLKQGQGTQPQHF. CDR3 in DNA: TGTGCCAGCAGCTTAAAACAGGGACAGGGGACTCAGCCCCAGCATTTT.

This chain joins TRBV9 and TRBJ2-3; tentatively, D is TRBD1 (6 bases). Germline CDR1 SGDLS, CDR2 YYNGEE. Trimming shortened V by 5 bases and J by 1 base, and 8 bases separated the two germline ends. The CDR3 has 13 amino acids. CDR3 loop: CASRQGGTDTQYF. CDR3 sequence (DNA): TGTGCCAGCAGACAGGGAGGCACAGATACGCAGTATTTT.

The CDR3 region is CASSAWDRLRRDYEQYF. CDR3 nucleotide sequence: TGTGCCAGCAGTGCATGGGACAGGCTAAGGCGGGACTACGAGCAGTACTTC. V is TRBV27 and J is TRBJ2-7, with 8 bases that match TRBD1. Germline trimming cut 5 bases from V and 3 bases from J; bases unmatched to any gene: 15. The germline CDR1 and CDR2 sequences are MNHEY and SMNVEV (reference sequence). The CDR3 totals 17 residues.

The chain employs TRBV6-5 and TRBJ2-3; D might be TRBD1 (6 bases). The CDR3 is 12 amino acids. Germline V gene data show CDR1 as MNHEY and CDR2 as SVGAGI. V was shortened by 10 bases and J by 2 bases, with 10 bases between the two germline ends. CDR3 protein: CATRDTTDTQYF. The CDR3 nucleotides are TGTGCCACCCGGGACACCACAGATACGCAGTATTTT.

The chain links TRBV27 to TRBJ2-7; weak D call: TRBD2 (5 bases). V lost 6 bases, J lost 3 bases, and 12 bases lay in between. Germline values: CDR1 MNHEY, CDR2 SMNVEV (reference sequence). The CDR3 spans 13 residues. In nucleotides, the CDR3 is TGTGCCAGCAGCCTCGGACTGGGCTACGAGCAGTACTTC. It specifies CASSLGLGYEQYF.

The CDR3 coding sequence is TGTGCCAGCAGCGTAGACCCCGGGGGGGCCTTAGATACGCAGTATTTT. It specifies CASSVDPGGALDTQYF. The chain combines TRBV9 with TRBJ2-3; 8 bases agree with TRBD2. The trim removed 0 bases at V and 5 bases at J, leaving 8 bases unmatched. The germline V gene encodes CDR1 SGDLS and CDR2 YYNGEE. This CDR3 is 16 amino acids long.

The V call is TRBV4-3, the J call TRBJ1-1, with unresolved D. V gave up 0 bases and J gave up 4 bases, with 12 bases separating them. The CDR3 length is 15 residues. Germline V gene sequence: CDR1 LGHNA, CDR2 YSLEER. The CDR3 is CASSQDWLEGTEAFF. The CDR3 DNA is TGCGCCAGCAGCCAAGATTGGCTAGAAGGCACTGAAGCTTTCTTT.

This clone has a handful of counts. V and J are TRBV18 and TRBJ1-4; no firm D call. Trimming left V 3 bases short and J 0 bases short, with 5 bases between. CDR3 length: 14 amino acids. The germline V gene encodes CDR1 KGHSH and CDR2 LQKENI. CDR3 DNA sequence: TGTGCCAGCTCACCTCCCACAACTAATGAAAAACTGTTTTTT. Its translation: CASSPPTTNEKLFF. The variable domain in full, with the rest retrieved from reference TRBV18 and TRBJ1-4, is NAGVMQNPRHLVRRRGQEARLRCSPMKGHSHVYWYRQLPEEGLKFMVYLQKENIIDESGMPKERFSAEFPKEGPSILRIQQVVRGDSAAYFCASSPPTTNEKLFFGSGTQLSVL.

The chain links TRBV6-5 to TRBJ2-1, with D possibly being TRBD2 (5 bases). CDR1 is MNHEY, CDR2 SVGAGI, per germline. The V end lost 2 bases, the J end lost 4 bases, and 6 bases lay between the germline ends. The CDR3 loop spans 13 amino acids. The CDR3, as DNA: TGTGCCAGCAGTTACCGGACTTACAATGAGCAGTTCTTC. It codes for CASSYRTYNEQFF.

This clone showed up just a few times. This chain joins TRBV7-9 and TRBJ2-1; 14 nucleotides match TRBD2. This CDR3 is built from 17 residues. In germline, CDR1 is SEHNR, CDR2 FQNEAQ (reference sequence). V was pared by 3 bases and J by 6 bases, with 7 bases of the junction left unmatched. The CDR3, as DNA: TGTGCCAGCAGCTTGAGACCGGGACTAGCGGGAGTCAATGAGCAGTTCTTC. This gives the protein CASSLRPGLAGVNEQFF.

This chain connects TRBV11-2 to TRBJ2-3, with D perhaps TRBD1 (6 bases). The length of the CDR3 is 16 residues. V dropped 7 bases and J dropped 4 bases, with 21 bases sitting between them. CDR1 SGHAT and CDR2 FQNNGV come from the germline V gene. The DNA for the CDR3 is TGTGCCAGCAATTTGGGGGCCTCCGCTCGTGCAGATACGCAGTATTTT. This gives the protein CASNLGASARADTQYF.

J is TRBJ2-1 and V is TRBV11-3; 9 bases are a match to TRBD2. The CDR3 consists of 16 residues. Germline CDR1 SGHNT, CDR2 YENEEA. V dropped 1 base and J dropped 4; count of bases not matched to a gene: 5. CDR3 in amino acids: CASSLGSGGRYNEQFF. Here the CDR3 DNA reads TGTGCCAGCAGCTTAGGTAGCGGGGGTCGATACAATGAGCAGTTCTTC.

Comment on this clone: Other nucleotide sequences from this sample produce the same CDR3. The chain employs TRBV7-2 and TRBJ2-3; 12 nucleotides agree with TRBD2. The length of the CDR3 is 16 residues. J gave up 0 bases and V 4 bases, and 2 bases lay outside the gene matches. CDR1 is SGHTA and CDR2 is FQGNSA in the germline V gene. The CDR3 here is CASSSGLAGSTDTQYF. The CDR3 DNA follows: TGTGCCAGCAGCTCCGGACTAGCGGGGAGCACAGATACGCAGTATTTT. The variable domain in full, completed from reference TRBV7-2 and TRBJ2-3, reads GAGVSQSPSNKVTEKGKDVELRCDPISGHTALYWYRQSLGQGLEFLIYFQGNSAPDKSGLPSDRFSAERTGGSVSTLTIQRTQQEDSAVYLCASSSGLAGSTDTQYFGPGTRLTVL.

This chain connects TRBV7-2 to TRBJ2-7, with TRBD1 identical over 7 bases. V lost 5 bases and J lost 1; bases outside the gene matches: 5. This CDR3 is 14 amino acids long. CDR1 and CDR2 from the germline V gene are SGHTA and FQGNSA. The CDR3: CASSRRTGSYEQYF. CDR3 DNA: TGTGCCAGCAGCCGAAGGACAGGATCCTACGAGCAGTACTTC.

The chain has TRBV7-9 and TRBJ2-1, with TRBD2 as a possible D gene (6 bases). Germline V gene data show CDR1 as SEHNR and CDR2 as FQNEAQ (reference sequence). This CDR3 has 12 amino acids. Trimming removed 8 bases from V and 8 bases from J, with 13 bases in between. The CDR3 DNA reads as TGTGCCAGCCGGGACTTTAGGGATGAGCAGTTCTTC. Protein: CASRDFRDEQFF.

To note about this clone: One end of the junction does not line up with germline, which may come from a read error. The chain carries TRBV5-6 and TRBJ1-3; possibly TRBD1 for D (6 bases). The germline gives CDR1 SGHDT, CDR2 YYEEEE. The CDR3 totals 14 residues. CDR3 nucleotide sequence: TGTGCCAGCGGCTTGGCAGGGGCTGGAAACACCATATATTTT. Amino acids: CASGLAGAGNTIYF.

The V call is TRBV7-2, the J call TRBJ1-6, with D possibly being TRBD1 (5 bases). Germline V gives CDR1 SGHTA, CDR2 FQGNSA. CDR3 size: 15 residues. Deletions cut 1 base from V and 10 bases from J, with 14 bases between. CDR3 DNA sequence: TGTGCCAGCAGCTTAGAATGGCCAGGGATATCACCCCTCCACTTT. Amino acid sequence: CASSLEWPGISPLHF.

This clone was detected only a few times. V gene TRBV9 combines with J gene TRBJ2-2; D is perhaps TRBD2 (6 bases). Looked up from germline, CDR1 is SGDLS and CDR2 is YYNGEE. The V and J ends lost 3 bases and 0 bases respectively, with 9 bases between them. The CDR3 is 15 residues long. In DNA form, the CDR3 reads TGTGCCAGCAGCGCTCGGAGGGCGAACACCGGGGAGCTGTTTTTT. This sequence encodes CASSARRANTGELFF.

The V call is TRBV5-5, the J call TRBJ2-1, with a possible D match to TRBD1 (7 bases). Germline CDR1 reads SGHKS; CDR2 reads YYEKEE (reference sequence). The V gene lost 4 bases and the J gene lost 11 bases, with 13 bases spanning the gap. This CDR3 comprises 12 residues. CDR3 residues: CASSGGTEKQFF. The CDR3 DNA is TGTGCCAGCAGCGGCGGGACAGAAAAGCAGTTCTTC.

V gene TRBV7-9 combines with J gene TRBJ1-6; no clear D gene. Germline V gives CDR1 SEHNR, CDR2 FQNEAQ (reference sequence). The V and J ends lost 5 bases and 7 bases respectively, with 18 bases between them. The CDR3 extends over 16 amino acids. The CDR3 region is CASSVSFGVTNSPLHF. The CDR3 bases are TGTGCCAGCAGCGTATCGTTCGGGGTGACGAATTCACCCCTCCACTTT. Based on the CDR3 plus reference TRBV7-9 and TRBJ1-6, the full variable domain is DTGVSQNPRHKITKRGQNVTFRCDPISEHNRLYWYRQTLGQGPEFLTYFQNEAQLEKSRLLSDRFSAERPKGSFSTLEIQRTEQGDSAMYLCASSVSFGVTNSPLHFGNGTRLTVT.

This chain connects TRBV19 to TRBJ2-5; D is perhaps TRBD2 (5 bases). V was clipped by 4 bases and J by 1 base, with 7 bases between them. This CDR3 is 13 amino acids long. Per the germline V gene, CDR1 is LNHDA and CDR2 is SQIVND (reference sequence). DNA for the CDR3: TGTGCCAGTAGTACCGGGATCCAAGAGACCCAGTACTTC. As protein: CASSTGIQETQYF.

In its sample, this clone was seen a few times. V gene TRBV4-1 combines with J gene TRBJ2-7; no reliable D call. CDR1 and CDR2 from the germline V gene are MGHRA and YSYEKL. The CDR3 has 11 residues. The V gene lost 3 bases and the J gene lost 7 bases, with 7 bases spanning the gap. The CDR3 protein is CASSHSAEQYF. DNA for the CDR3: TGCGCCAGCAGCCACTCTGCGGAGCAGTACTTC.

CDR3 sequence (DNA): TGTGCCAGCTTTGCTTTTGGACTAGCGGGGGGGCTTGATACGCAGTATTTT. Amino acid sequence: CASFAFGLAGGLDTQYF. The chain has TRBV27 and TRBJ2-3, with 15 bases aligning to TRBD2. This CDR3 has 17 amino acids. CDR1 and CDR2 from the germline V gene are MNHEY and SMNVEV (reference sequence). The V gene end was trimmed by 8 bases and the J gene end by 6 bases; junction bases not matched to a gene: 12.